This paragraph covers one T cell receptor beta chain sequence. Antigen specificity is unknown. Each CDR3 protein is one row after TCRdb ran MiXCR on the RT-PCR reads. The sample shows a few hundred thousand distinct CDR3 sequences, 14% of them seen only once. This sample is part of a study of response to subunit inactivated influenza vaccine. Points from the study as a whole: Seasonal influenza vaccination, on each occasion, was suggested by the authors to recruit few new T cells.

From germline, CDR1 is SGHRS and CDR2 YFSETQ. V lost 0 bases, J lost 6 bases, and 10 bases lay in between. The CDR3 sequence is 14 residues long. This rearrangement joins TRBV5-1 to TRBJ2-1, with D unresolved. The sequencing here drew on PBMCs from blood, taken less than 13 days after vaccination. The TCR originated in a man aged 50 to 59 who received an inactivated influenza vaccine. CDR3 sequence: CASSLVGSGNEQFF. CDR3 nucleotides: TGCGCCAGCAGCTTGGTAGGGTCCGGCAATGAGCAGTTCTTC.